This T cell receptor beta chain was recovered during a study of blood T cell repertoires in COVID-19. V was trimmed by 6 bases and J by 7 bases, leaving 16 bases between them. Per the germline V gene, CDR1 is MNHEY and CDR2 is SVGAGI. The CDR3 sequence is 14 residues long. Data came from immunoSEQ multiplex PCR; TCRdb stores just in-frame clones and leaves some out. This table has more than 90,000 clones, over 65% appearing once. This clone was seen only a few times. The sequencing input was peripheral blood. The genes are TRBV6-5 and TRBJ1-5, with D possibly being TRBD1 (5 bases). The clonotype originates from an older man with acute or convalescent COVID-19. This CDR3 is CASSTRWGGQPQHF. The CDR3 region has the DNA TGTGCCAGCAGCACCCGATGGGGCGGCCAGCCCCAGCATTTT.